This entry describes one T cell receptor (beta chain). Its cognate antigen is unknown. Donors were all healthy Caucasians. The CDR3 is 22 amino acids. Germline-derived CDR1 and CDR2 are SGHAT and FQNNGV. The V gene end was trimmed by 1 base and the J gene end by 0 bases; junction bases not matched to a gene: 21. The authors used template switching to add a universal primer site and gave cDNA unique molecular identifiers. MiXCR, run by TCRdb on the 5' RACE reads, gives a single entry per CDR3 protein. The table has approximately 280,000 distinct CDR3 sequences, 6.5% to 9.5% seen once. These data originate in a study of identical twins. Study-wide findings and caveats: Insertion counts were lower in abundant cord blood beta clonotypes, a trend that memory repertoires did not show. Beta out-of-frame sequences showed weaker excess twin sharing.

This same sample was also taken into another study, of yellow fever vaccine responses in identical twins.

Sequencing was done on a sample of memory (CD45RO+) T cells sorted from blood. The chain carries TRBV11-2 and TRBJ2-7, with 10 nucleotides matching TRBD2. This TCR was sampled from a woman under 30 in good health. The DNA for the CDR3 is TGTGCCAGCAGCTTAGTTCTTGTTTGGGGGACTAGCGTGACACACAGCTCCTACGAGCAGTACTTC. Translation gives CASSLVLVWGTSVTHSSYEQYF.